This is a list of T cell receptor beta chains from one sample in a study of shared clonotypes between healthy human individuals. Libraries were prepared by immunoSEQ multiplex PCR; TCRdb keeps only in-frame clonotypes and omits some of them. This sample has about 650,000 clones, with 95% to 96% found just once. Sequenced sample: naive CD8+ T cells sorted from blood. The source of these receptors is a woman aged 25 to 39 in good health. Both conserved end residues are part of each CDR3. D genes are given only for firm matches. Expanded clones get a size class; other rows say once, few or many, or leave the size out.

J gene: TRBJ1-4
D gene: TRBD1
CDR3 length: 14
clone size: NA
V gene: TRBV6-5
CDR3 protein: CASRDREGDEKLFF
CDR3 DNA: TGTGCCAGCAGAGACAGGGAGGGGGATGAAAAACTGTTTTTT

J gene: TRBJ2-1
D gene: TRBD1
CDR3 length: 13
clone size: NA
V gene: TRBV28
CDR3 protein: CASSRTGGIWQFF
CDR3 DNA: TGTGCCAGCAGCAGGACAGGGGGAATTTGGCAGTTCTTC

J gene: TRBJ2-7
D gene: TRBD2
CDR3 length: 17
clone size: NA
V gene: TRBV13
CDR3 protein: CASSSGTTREGIHEQYF
CDR3 DNA: TGTGCCAGCAGCTCCGGGACTACCCGGGAGGGCATCCACGAGCAGTACTTC

J gene: TRBJ2-3
D gene: TRBD2
CDR3 length: 18
clone size: NA
V gene: TRBV2
CDR3 protein: CASSERLAGGSVADTQYF
CDR3 DNA: TGTGCCAGCAGTGAACGGCTAGCGGGAGGTTCTGTGGCAGATACGCAGTATTTT

J gene: TRBJ2-3
D gene: NA
CDR3 length: 13
clone size: NA
V gene: TRBV25-1
CDR3 protein: CASSRLAKDTQYF
CDR3 DNA: TGTGCCAGCAGTCGGCTAGCGAAAGATACGCAGTATTTT

J gene: TRBJ2-5
D gene: NA
CDR3 length: 18
clone size: once
V gene: TRBV28
CDR3 protein: CASSLSLDRLDYSETQYF
CDR3 DNA: TGTGCCAGCAGTTTATCCCTAGACAGGTTGGACTACTCGGAGACCCAGTACTTC

J gene: TRBJ2-7
D gene: NA
CDR3 length: 15
clone size: NA
V gene: TRBV18
CDR3 protein: CASSSPRSGHYEQYF
CDR3 DNA: TGTGCCAGCTCGTCCCCCCGAAGCGGGCACTACGAGCAGTACTTC

J gene: TRBJ2-1
D gene: TRBD2
CDR3 length: 16
clone size: NA
V gene: TRBV27
CDR3 protein: CASSSSGRSSYNEQFF
CDR3 DNA: TGTGCCAGCAGTTCTAGCGGCCGAAGCTCCTACAATGAGCAGTTCTTC

J gene: TRBJ2-7
D gene: TRBD1
CDR3 length: 15
clone size: NA
V gene: TRBV19
CDR3 protein: CASSSRRQGVWEQYF
CDR3 DNA: TGTGCCAGTAGCTCCCGTAGACAGGGGGTCTGGGAGCAGTACTTC

J gene: TRBJ1-4
D gene: NA
CDR3 length: 17
clone size: NA
V gene: TRBV6-1
CDR3 protein: CASSEGLWGEGSEKLFF
CDR3 DNA: TGTGCCAGCAGTGAAGGGTTGTGGGGTGAGGGAAGTGAAAAACTGTTTTTT

J gene: TRBJ2-7
D gene: NA
CDR3 length: 13
clone size: NA
V gene: TRBV2
CDR3 protein: CASSDRAGNEQYF
CDR3 DNA: TGTGCCAGCAGTGACCGGGCCGGGAACGAGCAGTACTTC

J gene: TRBJ2-1
D gene: TRBD1
CDR3 length: 13
clone size: once
V gene: TRBV9
CDR3 protein: CASSAPRGHEQFF
CDR3 DNA: TGTGCCAGCAGCGCCCCAAGGGGGCATGAGCAGTTCTTC

J gene: TRBJ2-7
D gene: NA
CDR3 length: 13
clone size: NA
V gene: TRBV28
CDR3 protein: CASSSTLRYEQYF
CDR3 DNA: TGTGCCAGCAGTTCTACCCTCCGCTACGAGCAGTACTTC

J gene: TRBJ2-1
D gene: NA
CDR3 length: 13
clone size: NA
V gene: TRBV5-6
CDR3 protein: CASSSFWGDEQFF
CDR3 DNA: TGTGCCAGCAGCTCCTTTTGGGGGGATGAGCAGTTCTTC

J gene: TRBJ1-3
D gene: TRBD1
CDR3 length: 19
clone size: NA
V gene: TRBV28
CDR3 protein: CASSFGTGTGGTSGNTIYF
CDR3 DNA: TGTGCCAGCAGTTTCGGGACCGGGACAGGGGGAACCTCTGGAAACACCATATATTTT

J gene: TRBJ1-1
D gene: NA
CDR3 length: 13
clone size: NA
V gene: TRBV28
CDR3 protein: CASSLRTNTEAFF
CDR3 DNA: TGTGCCAGCAGTTTACGGACGAACACTGAAGCTTTCTTT

J gene: TRBJ2-1
D gene: NA
CDR3 length: 12
clone size: NA
V gene: TRBV7-6
CDR3 protein: CASSLGDNEQFF
CDR3 DNA: TGTGCCAGCAGCTTAGGCGACAATGAGCAGTTCTTC

J gene: TRBJ1-1
D gene: NA
CDR3 length: 16
clone size: once
V gene: TRBV15
CDR3 protein: CATSREGGFMNTEAFF
CDR3 DNA: TGTGCCACCAGCAGAGAAGGGGGGTTCATGAACACTGAAGCTTTCTTT

J gene: TRBJ2-7
D gene: TRBD1
CDR3 length: 16
clone size: NA
V gene: TRBV6-1
CDR3 protein: CASSEPRQGAGYEQYF
CDR3 DNA: TGTGCCAGCAGTGAACCAAGACAGGGGGCGGGGTACGAGCAGTACTTC

J gene: TRBJ1-2
D gene: TRBD1
CDR3 length: 12
clone size: NA
V gene: TRBV29-1
CDR3 protein: CSVEGDRDGYTF
CDR3 DNA: TGCAGCGTTGAAGGGGACAGGGATGGCTACACCTTC

J gene: TRBJ1-1
D gene: NA
CDR3 length: 14
clone size: NA
V gene: TRBV7-9
CDR3 protein: CASSFQEGGAEAFF
CDR3 DNA: TGTGCCAGCAGCTTTCAGGAGGGAGGCGCTGAAGCTTTCTTT

J gene: TRBJ1-2
D gene: NA
CDR3 length: 14
clone size: few
V gene: TRBV7-9
CDR3 protein: CASSLDGGFYGYTF
CDR3 DNA: TGTGCCAGCAGCTTAGATGGGGGGTTCTATGGCTACACCTTC

J gene: TRBJ1-4
D gene: NA
CDR3 length: 14
clone size: NA
V gene: TRBV15
CDR3 protein: CATSFPGRGEGKFF
CDR3 DNA: TGTGCCACCAGCTTCCCCGGGCGGGGGGAAGGGAAGTTTTTT

J gene: TRBJ2-1
D gene: NA
CDR3 length: 14
clone size: NA
V gene: TRBV7-9
CDR3 protein: CASSLGGRDNEQFF
CDR3 DNA: TGTGCCAGCAGCTTAGGGGGTCGGGACAATGAGCAGTTCTTC

J gene: TRBJ1-2
D gene: NA
CDR3 length: 13
clone size: once
V gene: TRBV25-1
CDR3 protein: CASSGPGSYGYTF
CDR3 DNA: TGTGCCAGCAGTGGCCCGGGGTCCTATGGCTACACCTTC

J gene: TRBJ1-1
D gene: NA
CDR3 length: 15
clone size: NA
V gene: TRBV6-1
CDR3 protein: CASSEGPRMNTEAFF
CDR3 DNA: TGTGCCAGCAGTGAAGGACCCAGGATGAACACTGAAGCTTTCTTT

J gene: TRBJ2-7
D gene: TRBD2
CDR3 length: 17
clone size: NA
V gene: TRBV2
CDR3 protein: CASSEILGGGGSGEQYF
CDR3 DNA: TGTGCCAGCAGTGAAATTTTGGGAGGTGGCGGGAGTGGCGAGCAGTACTTC

J gene: TRBJ2-1
D gene: TRBD2
CDR3 length: 16
clone size: NA
V gene: TRBV6-6
CDR3 protein: CASSYFLAGPNNEQFF
CDR3 DNA: TGTGCCAGCAGTTACTTTCTAGCGGGCCCTAACAATGAGCAGTTCTTC

J gene: TRBJ2-1
D gene: NA
CDR3 length: 13
clone size: NA
V gene: TRBV5-8
CDR3 protein: CASSLGLGGEQFF
CDR3 DNA: TGTGCCAGCAGCTTGGGGCTTGGCGGCGAGCAGTTCTTC

J gene: TRBJ2-1
D gene: TRBD2
CDR3 length: 15
clone size: NA
V gene: TRBV6-4
CDR3 protein: CASSVSGSSYNEQFF
CDR3 DNA: TGTGCCAGCAGTGTAAGCGGGAGCTCCTACAATGAGCAGTTCTTC

J gene: TRBJ1-5
D gene: NA
CDR3 length: 14
clone size: NA
V gene: TRBV18
CDR3 protein: CASSPGQLNQPQHF
CDR3 DNA: TGTGCCAGCTCACCCGGCCAGCTCAATCAGCCCCAGCATTTT